What follows describes a single TCR beta chain. This sample is part of a study of blood T cell repertoires in COVID-19. Trimming at V came to 0 bases and at J to 3 bases, leaving 2 bases not matched to a gene. CDR1 is LNHDA and CDR2 is SQIVND in the germline V gene (reference sequence). CDR3 length: 15 residues. Generated by immunoSEQ multiplex PCR, the TCRdb table keeps only in-frame clones and is missing some. Here the sample spans approximately 350,000 clones, roughly 87% being singletons. The V gene is TRBV19, the J gene TRBJ2-7; 10 nucleotides agree with TRBD2. The sequence was obtained from a woman in her twenties or thirties who had recovered from COVID-19. The sample comprised PBMCs or T cells enriched from blood (not recorded which). In nucleotides, the CDR3 is TGTGCCAGTAGTATAGATGGACTAGCGGACTACGAGCAGTACTTC. Its protein product is CASSIDGLADYEQYF.